The sequence of this T cell receptor beta chain was determined in a study of T cell clusters in autoimmune cytopenias. As regards this clonotype: No antigen is known for it.

Study outcomes and limitations: Active autoimmune hepatitis patients had roughly 3.3-fold fewer exclusive TRB clusters than healthy donors. TRB repertoire shifts in secondary cytopenia and chronic lymphocytic leukemia mostly reflected lymphoma, not autoimmunity.

Each sample's input was roughly 230 ng genomic DNA, approximately 37,500 genome equivalents. TRB rearrangements were amplified by touch-down multiplex PCR with mixed TRB-A/B primers. With the multiplex PCR reads reprocessed, TCRdb shows one record per CDR3 protein and no DNA. Its clone listing holds approximately 7,000 distinct CDR3 sequences. This TCR derives from a human donor with an autoimmune cytopenia or autoimmune hepatitis (not recorded which). Sequenced: peripheral blood.

The CDR3 protein is CASGPPQSDTQYF. The chain joins TRBV5-1 to TRBJ2-3; TCRdb's assignment of TRBD1 cannot be checked, as there is no DNA. The CDR3 spans 13 residues. The germline gives CDR1 SGHRS, CDR2 YFSETQ. Drawing the rest from reference TRBV5-1 and TRBJ2-3, the complete variable domain is KAGVTQTPRYLIKTRGQQVTLSCSPISGHRSVSWYQQTPGQGLQFLFEYFSETQRNKGNFPGRFSGRQFSNSRSEMNVSTLELGDSALYLCASGPPQSDTQYFGPGTRLTVL.